Below, 18 T cell receptor beta chains from the same sample are listed, as sequenced in a study of cytomegalovirus exposure and HLA in healthy donors. Primers included in the PCR were 60 Vbeta and 13 Jbeta primers. Libraries were prepared by immunoSEQ multiplex PCR; TCRdb keeps only in-frame clonotypes and omits some of them. Here the sample spans roughly 100,000 clones, roughly 72% being singletons. The sequencing sample was made of PBMCs. Receptors originate from a woman in her late teens or twenties in good health and CMV-seropositive.

As for this clone: A junction end diverges from the germline sequence, so it may reflect a read error. The chain combines TRBV7-7 with TRBJ2-5; D is possibly TRBD2 (5 bases). Germline loops: CDR1 SSHAT, CDR2 FNYEAQ (reference sequence). This CDR3 has 15 residues. The CDR3 region has the DNA TGTGCTAGCAGCTTAGCGTCTAGCAGCCAAGAGACCCAGTACTTC. Protein product: CASSLASSSQETQYF.

The rearrangement joins TRBV7-8 to TRBJ2-7; D ambiguous. This CDR3 is built from 15 residues. The V and J ends lost 1 base and 2 bases respectively, with 12 bases between them. The V gene's germline CDR1 is SGHVS and CDR2 FQNEAQ. The CDR3 protein is CASSLVRETTYEQYF. CDR3 sequence (DNA): TGTGCCAGCAGCTTAGTTAGAGAAACCACCTACGAGCAGTACTTC.

This clone was seen a few times. The chain employs TRBV5-4 and TRBJ2-7; 7 bases are a match to TRBD1. This CDR3 contains 15 residues. Germline V gene lookup returns CDR1 SGHNT and CDR2 YYREEE (reference sequence). V gave up 0 bases and J gave up 2 bases; unmatched junction bases: 5. The CDR3 protein is CASSLDRGHTYEQYF. The CDR3 bases are TGTGCCAGCAGCTTGGACAGGGGCCACACCTACGAGCAGTACTTC.

The chain has TRBV7-9 and TRBJ2-1; 14 bases fit TRBD2. Germline V gene data show CDR1 as SEHNR and CDR2 as FQNEAQ (reference sequence). V was clipped by 5 bases and J by 2 bases; unmatched bases: 11. The length of the CDR3 is 19 residues. This chain's CDR3 is CASSARGTSGSTAYNEQFF. As DNA, the CDR3 is TGTGCCAGCAGCGCCCGAGGGACTAGCGGGAGTACGGCCTACAATGAGCAGTTCTTC.

This clone has only a few counts. The CDR3 loop is CATSRDEGRKLFF. The CDR3 DNA reads TGTGCCACCAGCAGAGATGAGGGCAGAAAACTGTTTTTT. The V call is TRBV15, the J call TRBJ1-4; no clear D gene. Germline V CDR1 and CDR2: LNHNV, YYDKDF (reference sequence). V lost 0 bases, J lost 10 bases, and 9 bases lay in between. The CDR3 is made up of 13 amino acids. Supplemented by reference TRBV15 and TRBJ1-4, the full variable domain reads DAMVIQNPRYQVTQFGKPVTLSCSQTLNHNVMYWYQQKSSQAPKLLFHYYDKDFNNEADTPDNFQSRRPNTSFCFLDIRSPGLGDTAMYLCATSRDEGRKLFFGSGTQLSVL.

This clone was seen a single time. The rearrangement joins TRBV30 to TRBJ2-7; 8 bases are a match to TRBD1. CDR3 length equals 14 residues. Losses at the gene ends were 5 bases for V and 3 bases for J; bases not matched to a gene: 9. The V gene's germline CDR1 is GTSNPN and CDR2 SVGIG (reference sequence). The chain's CDR3 is CAWGAETGDYEQYF. CDR3 coding DNA: TGTGCCTGGGGGGCCGAGACAGGGGACTACGAGCAGTACTTC.

This clone was picked up a small number of times. The gene calls are TRBV19 and TRBJ2-1; TRBD2 aligns across 13 bases. Germline assignment: CDR1 LNHDA and CDR2 SQIVND (reference sequence). This CDR3 region has 16 residues. Trimming at V came to 5 bases and at J to 6 bases, leaving 7 bases not matched to a gene. DNA for the CDR3: TGTGCCAGTAGTCCCTGGACTAGCGGGAGCGGCAATGAGCAGTTCTTC. It is translated as CASSPWTSGSGNEQFF.

The CDR3 sequence: CAWRPQGFHEQFF. CDR3 DNA sequence: TGTGCCTGGAGGCCTCAGGGTTTCCATGAGCAGTTCTTC. The rearrangement joins TRBV30 to TRBJ2-1; tentative D call: TRBD1 (5 bases). CDR1 and CDR2 from the germline V gene are GTSNPN and SVGIG (reference sequence). V was shortened by 3 bases and J by 8 bases, with 14 bases between the two germline ends. The CDR3 loop spans 13 amino acids.

The chain employs TRBV15 and TRBJ2-7; possibly TRBD2 for D (5 bases). Germline assignment: CDR1 LNHNV and CDR2 YYDKDF (reference sequence). The V end lost 1 base, the J end lost 5 bases, and 18 bases lay between the germline ends. CDR3 length: 16 residues. The CDR3 is CATSRGLGILTHEQYF. The DNA of the CDR3 is TGTGCCACCAGCAGAGGGCTCGGGATCTTAACCCACGAGCAGTACTTC.

This chain connects TRBV5-6 to TRBJ1-2, with D possibly TRBD1 on 6 matching bases. V lost 3 bases and J 4 bases, leaving 10 bases between the germline ends. Germline V gene sequence: CDR1 SGHDT, CDR2 YYEEEE. This CDR3 is 13 amino acids long. The DNA for the CDR3 is TGTGCCAGCAGCTCTGGACAGAGCTATGGCTACACCTTC. The encoded protein is CASSSGQSYGYTF.

V gene TRBV9 combines with J gene TRBJ2-5, with 10 nucleotides matching TRBD2. In germline, CDR1 is SGDLS, CDR2 YYNGEE. The CDR3 covers 15 residues. The V and J ends lost 0 bases and 5 bases, in that order; junction bases with no gene match: 4. The CDR3 sequence: CASSVASGSGETQYF. The CDR3 DNA reads TGTGCCAGCAGCGTAGCTAGCGGGAGTGGGGAGACCCAGTACTTC.

The chain recombines TRBV7-6 with TRBJ2-2; D might be TRBD2 (5 bases). The V gene's germline CDR1 is SGHVS and CDR2 FNYEAQ. The ends were cut back, 4 bases at V and 0 bases at J, with 18 bases in the middle. The CDR3 contains 18 residues. The CDR3 protein is CASSSLSVLATNTGELFF. The CDR3 coding sequence is TGTGCCAGCAGCTCCCTAAGTGTCCTAGCCACGAACACCGGGGAGCTGTTTTTT.

The chain carries TRBV2 and TRBJ2-1; 9 nucleotides match TRBD1. The CDR3 consists of 14 residues. The germline V gene has CDR1 SNHLY and CDR2 FYNNEI. The trim removed 7 bases at V and 0 bases at J, leaving 1 base unmatched. CDR3 bases: TGTGCCAGCACGGACAGGGGCTCCTACAATGAGCAGTTCTTC. This gives the protein CASTDRGSYNEQFF.

The gene calls are TRBV7-9 and TRBJ2-7, with 8 bases fitting TRBD1. The CDR3 runs 18 residues. Germline assignment: CDR1 SEHNR and CDR2 FQNEAQ (reference sequence). V lost 5 bases and J lost 4; bases outside the gene matches: 19. CDR3 bases: TGTGCCAGCAGCCACCCCGATGGGGCAGGGGGCAATTGGTACGAGCAGTACTTC. This gives the protein CASSHPDGAGGNWYEQYF.

This sequence joins TRBV29-1 and TRBJ2-5, with D possibly being TRBD2 (5 bases). Trimming took 0 bases from V and 5 from J, leaving 19 bases between them. Germline CDR1 reads SQVTM; CDR2 reads ANQGSEA. The CDR3 runs 16 residues. The CDR3 is CSVEDDPDYPEETQYF. In DNA, the CDR3 is TGCAGCGTTGAAGATGACCCCGACTACCCAGAGGAGACCCAGTACTTC.

The chain employs TRBV6-5 and TRBJ1-1; 10 bases fit TRBD1. The CDR3 length is 13 residues. CDR1 and CDR2 from the germline V gene are MNHEY and SVGAGI. The junction had 2 bases not matched to a gene; V was cut back by 7 bases and J by 3 bases. CDR3 DNA: TGTGCCAGCACCGGACAGGGGGACACTGAAGCTTTCTTT. Amino acid sequence: CASTGQGDTEAFF.

The chain couples TRBV9 to TRBJ2-7; 7 nucleotides align to TRBD1. CDR1 SGDLS and CDR2 YYNGEE come from the germline V gene. J lost 2 bases, V lost 4 bases, and 6 bases had no gene match. The CDR3 covers 14 residues. The CDR3 sequence is CASSLGTDPYEQYF. DNA for the CDR3: TGTGCCAGCAGCCTGGGGACAGACCCCTACGAGCAGTACTTC.

The chain carries TRBV30 and TRBJ1-1; the match to TRBD1 covers 7 bases. This CDR3 spans 13 amino acids. Germline V gene lookup returns CDR1 GTSNPN and CDR2 SVGIG (reference sequence). With V trimmed by 8 bases and J by 6 bases, 12 bases remained unmatched. This CDR3 reads CARDRAGGSEAFF. CDR3 nucleotide sequence: TGTGCCCGCGACAGGGCGGGTGGGTCTGAAGCTTTCTTT.